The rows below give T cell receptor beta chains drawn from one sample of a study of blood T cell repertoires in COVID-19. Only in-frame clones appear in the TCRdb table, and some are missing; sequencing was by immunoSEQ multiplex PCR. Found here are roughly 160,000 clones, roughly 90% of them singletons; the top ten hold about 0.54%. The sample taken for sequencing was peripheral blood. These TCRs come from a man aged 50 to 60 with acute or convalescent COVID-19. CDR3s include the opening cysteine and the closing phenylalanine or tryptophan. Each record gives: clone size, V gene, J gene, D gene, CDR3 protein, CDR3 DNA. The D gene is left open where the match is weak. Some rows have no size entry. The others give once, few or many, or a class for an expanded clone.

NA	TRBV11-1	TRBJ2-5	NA	CASSLGLQETQYF	TGTGCCAGCAGCTTAGGCCTACAGGAGACCCAGTACTTC
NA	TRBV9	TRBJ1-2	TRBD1	CASSSPPSGTEEDYGYTF	TGTGCCAGCAGCTCCCCCCCCTCCGGGACAGAGGAGGACTATGGCTACACCTTC
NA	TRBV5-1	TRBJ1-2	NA	CASSLFATDLSGYTF	TGCGCCAGCAGCTTGTTTGCGACGGACTTGAGTGGCTACACCTTC
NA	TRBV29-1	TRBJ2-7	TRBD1	CSVVGVPGQGTYEQYF	TGCAGCGTTGTAGGCGTTCCGGGACAGGGAACCTACGAGCAGTACTTC
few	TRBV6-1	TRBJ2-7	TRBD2	CASSTSGGSSYEQYF	TGTGCCAGCAGTACTAGCGGTGGAAGCTCCTACGAGCAGTACTTC
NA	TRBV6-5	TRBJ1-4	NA	CASSYSGAANEKLFF	TGTGCCAGCAGTTACTCTGGGGCGGCTAATGAAAAACTGTTTTTT
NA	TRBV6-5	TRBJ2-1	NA	CASTRLGVYDNEQFF	TGTGCCAGCACCCGATTGGGCGTCTACGACAATGAGCAGTTCTTC
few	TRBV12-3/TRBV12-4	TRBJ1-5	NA	CASSYRSQPQHF	TGTGCCAGCAGTTATAGGAGTCAGCCCCAGCATTTT
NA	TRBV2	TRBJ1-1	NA	CASSAGGTEAFF	TGTGCCAGCAGTGCCGGGGGCACTGAAGCTTTCTTT
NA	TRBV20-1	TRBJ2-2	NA	CSASLGGFPTGELFF	TGCAGTGCTAGTCTCGGAGGTTTTCCCACCGGGGAGCTGTTTTTT
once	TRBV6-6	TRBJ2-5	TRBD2	CASSRSLAGVGETQYF	TGTGCCAGCAGTCGGTCCCTAGCGGGAGTGGGAGAGACCCAGTACTTC
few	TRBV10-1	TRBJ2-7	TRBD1	CASSESKGTGEGEQYF	TGCGCCAGCAGTGAGTCGAAAGGGACAGGGGAGGGCGAGCAGTACTTC
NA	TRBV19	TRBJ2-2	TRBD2	CASSPRGGGLDGELFF	TGTGCCAGTAGTCCACGGGGGGGCGGTTTGGACGGGGAGCTGTTTTTT
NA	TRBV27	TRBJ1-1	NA	CASSLGGGTEAFF	TGTGCCAGCAGTTTAGGGGGCGGCACTGAAGCTTTCTTT
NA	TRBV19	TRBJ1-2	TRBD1	CASNPGTGAWGYTF	TGTGCCAGTAATCCCGGGACAGGGGCTTGGGGCTACACCTTC
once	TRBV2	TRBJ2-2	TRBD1	CASRTGQMNTGELFF	TGTGCCAGCAGGACGGGACAGATGAACACCGGGGAGCTGTTTTTT
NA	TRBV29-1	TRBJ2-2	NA	CSVDDGRRTGELFF	TGCAGCGTTGACGACGGGAGACGCACCGGGGAGCTGTTTTTT
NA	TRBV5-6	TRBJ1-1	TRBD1	CASSLEGALTEAFF	TGTGCCAGCAGCTTGGAGGGGGCGCTCACTGAAGCTTTCTTT
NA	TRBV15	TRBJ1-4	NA	CATSIRLGPSNEKLFF	TGTGCCACCAGCATTCGGCTTGGGCCGTCTAATGAAAAACTGTTTTTT
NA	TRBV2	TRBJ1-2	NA	CASGFRASNYGYTF	TGTGCCAGCGGCTTCAGGGCTTCGAACTATGGCTACACCTTC
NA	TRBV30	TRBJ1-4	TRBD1	CAWSRFGTDNEKLFF	TGTGCCTGGAGTCGGTTCGGGACAGATAATGAAAAACTGTTTTTT
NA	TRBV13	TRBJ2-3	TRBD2	CASRAGATDTQYF	TGTGCCAGCAGAGCGGGGGCCACAGATACGCAGTATTTT
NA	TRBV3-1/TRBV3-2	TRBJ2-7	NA	CASSQLYEQYF	TGTGCCAGCAGCCAACTCTACGAGCAGTACTTC
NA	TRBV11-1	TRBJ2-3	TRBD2	CASSLGGGLGTDTQYF	TGTGCCAGCAGCTTAGGCGGGGGTTTGGGCACAGATACGCAGTATTTT
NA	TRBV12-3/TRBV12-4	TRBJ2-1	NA	CASSFTLRYEQFF	TGTGCCAGCAGTTTCACCCTCCGGTATGAGCAGTTCTTC
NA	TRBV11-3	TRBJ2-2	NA	CASSPPEANTGELFF	TGTGCCAGCAGCCCCCCCGAGGCGAACACCGGGGAGCTGTTTTTT
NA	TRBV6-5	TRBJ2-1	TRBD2	CASSTTSGGNEQFF	TGTGCCAGCAGTACGACTAGCGGGGGAAATGAGCAGTTCTTC
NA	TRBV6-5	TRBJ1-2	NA	CAMRGQIGRNYGYTF	TGTGCCATGCGGGGGCAGATCGGTCGTAACTATGGCTACACCTTC
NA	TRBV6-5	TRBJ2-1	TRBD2	CASSSSGVAYNEQFF	TGTGCCAGCAGCTCCAGCGGGGTCGCCTACAATGAGCAGTTCTTC
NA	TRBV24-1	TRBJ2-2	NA	CATSAQRGELFF	TGTGCCACCAGTGCCCAGCGGGGGGAGCTGTTTTTT
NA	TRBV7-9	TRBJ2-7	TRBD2	CASSPPRGGSSYEQYF	TGTGCCAGCAGCCCCCCCCGCGGCGGGAGCTCCTACGAGCAGTACTTC
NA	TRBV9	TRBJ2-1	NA	CASSVATAGIHEQFF	TGTGCCAGCAGCGTAGCCACCGCAGGCATCCATGAGCAGTTCTTC
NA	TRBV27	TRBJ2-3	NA	CASTALPADTQYF	TGTGCCAGCACCGCCCTACCTGCGGATACGCAGTATTTT
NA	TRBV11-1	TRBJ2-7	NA	CASSLGQLSYEQYF	TGTGCCAGCAGCCTCGGACAGCTTTCCTACGAGCAGTACTTC
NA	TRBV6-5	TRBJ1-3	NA	CASRQGTDGNTIYF	TGTGCCAGCAGACAGGGTACTGACGGAAACACCATATATTTT
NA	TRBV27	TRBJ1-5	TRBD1	CASRMTGGDQPQHF	TGTGCCAGCAGAATGACAGGGGGCGATCAGCCCCAGCATTTT
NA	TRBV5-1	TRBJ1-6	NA	CASRRQQGDNSPLHF	TGCGCCAGTCGTAGACAGCAAGGGGATAATTCACCCCTCCACTTT
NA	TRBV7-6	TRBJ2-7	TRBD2	CASSLESASGSYEQYF	TGTGCCAGCAGCTTAGAATCGGCTAGCGGCTCCTACGAGCAGTACTTC
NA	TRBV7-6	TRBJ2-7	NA	CASSPRARETPHYEQYF	TGTGCCAGCAGCCCGCGCGCCCGGGAGACGCCCCACTACGAGCAGTACTTC
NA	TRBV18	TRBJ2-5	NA	CASSPLEGGETQYF	TGTGCCAGCTCACCACTTGAGGGAGGAGAGACCCAGTACTTC
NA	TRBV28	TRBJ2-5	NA	CASSRGSGAGGTQYF	TGTGCCAGCAGTCGAGGGTCAGGGGCCGGAGGGACCCAGTACTTC
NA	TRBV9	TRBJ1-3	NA	CASSVGVSGGARNTIYF	TGTGCCAGCAGCGTAGGTGTATCGGGGGGAGCTAGAAACACCATATATTTT